Here is one T cell receptor beta chain with its context. Measured with immunoSEQ multiplex PCR; TCRdb has only the in-frame clones, and not every one. Of tens of thousands of clones listed, over 75% are singletons. The sample originates from a study of OX40 agonist ivuxolimab in advanced cancers. As for the study in general: Three patients, one with hepatocellular carcinoma and two with cutaneous melanoma, responded partially.

This CDR3 has 14 residues. Germline lookup yields CDR1 MNHNS and CDR2 SASEGT. The V and J ends lost 8 bases and 6 bases respectively, with 18 bases between them. The V call is TRBV6-1, the J call TRBJ2-3; perhaps D is TRBD1 or TRBD2 (6 bases each). The sample here was CD4+ or CD8+ T cells sorted from blood, taken in a trial of the OX40 agonist ivuxolimab. The TCR originated in an adult with an advanced solid tumor such as melanoma, head and neck, liver or kidney cancer. The CDR3: CASPPGALGDTQYF. CDR3 DNA: TGTGCCAGCCCGCCGGGGGCCCTTGGGGATACGCAGTATTTT.